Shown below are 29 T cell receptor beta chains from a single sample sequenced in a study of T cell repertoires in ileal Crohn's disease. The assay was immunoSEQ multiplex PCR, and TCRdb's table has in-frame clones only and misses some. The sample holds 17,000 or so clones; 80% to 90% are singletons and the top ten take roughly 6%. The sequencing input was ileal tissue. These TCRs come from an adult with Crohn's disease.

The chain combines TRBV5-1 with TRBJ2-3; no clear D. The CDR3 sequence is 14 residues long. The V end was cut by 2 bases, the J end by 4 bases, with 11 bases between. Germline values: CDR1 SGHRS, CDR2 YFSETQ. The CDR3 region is CASSFASTADTQYF. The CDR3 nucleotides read TGCGCCAGCAGCTTTGCGAGCACCGCAGATACGCAGTATTTT.

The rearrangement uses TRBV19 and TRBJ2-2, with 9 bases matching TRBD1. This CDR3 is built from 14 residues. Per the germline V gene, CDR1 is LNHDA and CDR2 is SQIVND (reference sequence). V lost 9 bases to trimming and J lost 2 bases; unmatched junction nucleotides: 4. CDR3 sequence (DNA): TGTGCCAGCAGGACAGGGGTTAACACCGGGGAGCTGTTTTTT. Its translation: CASRTGVNTGELFF. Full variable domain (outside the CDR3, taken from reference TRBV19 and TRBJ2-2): DGGITQSPKYLFRKEGQNVTLSCEQNLNHDAMYWYRQDPGQGLRLIYYSQIVNDFQKGDIAEGYSVSREKKESFPLTVTSAQKNPTAFYLCASRTGVNTGELFFGEGSRLTVL.

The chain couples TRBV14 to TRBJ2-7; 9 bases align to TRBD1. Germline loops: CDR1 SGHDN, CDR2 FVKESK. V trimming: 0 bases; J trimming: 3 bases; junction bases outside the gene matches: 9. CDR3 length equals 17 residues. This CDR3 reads CASSQDGRGDRVYEQYF. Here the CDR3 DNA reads TGTGCCAGCAGCCAAGATGGTAGAGGGGACAGGGTCTACGAGCAGTACTTC.

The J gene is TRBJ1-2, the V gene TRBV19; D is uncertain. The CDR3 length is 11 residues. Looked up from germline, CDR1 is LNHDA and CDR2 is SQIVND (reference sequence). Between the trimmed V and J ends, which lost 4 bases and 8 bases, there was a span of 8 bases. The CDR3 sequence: CASSRAIGYTF. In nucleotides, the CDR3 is TGTGCCAGTAGTAGGGCCATCGGCTACACCTTC.

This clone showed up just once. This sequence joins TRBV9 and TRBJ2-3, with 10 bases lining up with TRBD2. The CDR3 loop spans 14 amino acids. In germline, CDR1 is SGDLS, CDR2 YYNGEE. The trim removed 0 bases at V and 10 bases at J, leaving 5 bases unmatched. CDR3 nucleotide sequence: TGTGCCAGCAGCGTAGTATCTAGCGGGAGTTCGCAGTATTTT. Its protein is CASSVVSSGSSQYF.

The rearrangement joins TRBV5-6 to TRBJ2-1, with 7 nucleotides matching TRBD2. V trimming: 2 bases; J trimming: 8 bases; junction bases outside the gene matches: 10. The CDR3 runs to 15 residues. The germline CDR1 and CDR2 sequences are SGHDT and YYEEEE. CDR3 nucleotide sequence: TGTGCCAGCAGCTTTTTTGTGAGCGGGATCCATGAGCAGTTCTTC. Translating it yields CASSFFVSGIHEQFF. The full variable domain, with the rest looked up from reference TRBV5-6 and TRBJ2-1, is DAGVTQSPTHLIKTRGQQVTLRCSPKSGHDTVSWYQQALGQGPQFIFQYYEEEERQRGNFPDRFSGHQFPNYSSELNVNALLLGDSALYLCASSFFVSGIHEQFFGPGTRLTVL.

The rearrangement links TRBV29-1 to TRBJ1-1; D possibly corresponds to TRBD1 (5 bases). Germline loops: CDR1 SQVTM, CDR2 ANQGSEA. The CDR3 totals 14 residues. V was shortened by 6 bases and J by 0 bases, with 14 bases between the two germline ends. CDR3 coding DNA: TGCAGCGTACTTGGGGCTTCCGTGAACACTGAAGCTTTCTTT. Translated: CSVLGASVNTEAFF.

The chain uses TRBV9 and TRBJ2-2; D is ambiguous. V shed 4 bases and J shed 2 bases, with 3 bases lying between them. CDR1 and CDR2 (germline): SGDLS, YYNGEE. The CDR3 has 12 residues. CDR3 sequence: CASSLNTGELFF. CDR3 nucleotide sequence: TGTGCCAGCAGCCTCAACACCGGGGAGCTGTTTTTT.

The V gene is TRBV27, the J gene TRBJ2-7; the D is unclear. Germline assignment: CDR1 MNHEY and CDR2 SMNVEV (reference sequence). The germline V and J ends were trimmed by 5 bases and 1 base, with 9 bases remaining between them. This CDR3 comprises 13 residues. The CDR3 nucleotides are TGTGCCAGCAGTCGCTCACGGTCCTACGAGCAGTACTTC. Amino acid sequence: CASSRSRSYEQYF.

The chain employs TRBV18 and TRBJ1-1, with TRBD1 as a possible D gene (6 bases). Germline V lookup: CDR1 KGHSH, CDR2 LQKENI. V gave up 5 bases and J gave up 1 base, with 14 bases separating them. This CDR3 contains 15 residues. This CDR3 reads CASSVSTGRNTEAFF. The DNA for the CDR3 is TGTGCCAGCTCAGTCTCGACAGGAAGGAACACTGAAGCTTTCTTT.

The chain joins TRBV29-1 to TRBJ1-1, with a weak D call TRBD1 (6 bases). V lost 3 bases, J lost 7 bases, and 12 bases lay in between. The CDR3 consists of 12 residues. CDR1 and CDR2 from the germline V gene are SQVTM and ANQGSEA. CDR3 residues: CSVESRGGEAFF. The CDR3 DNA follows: TGCAGCGTTGAGTCCAGAGGGGGTGAAGCTTTCTTT.

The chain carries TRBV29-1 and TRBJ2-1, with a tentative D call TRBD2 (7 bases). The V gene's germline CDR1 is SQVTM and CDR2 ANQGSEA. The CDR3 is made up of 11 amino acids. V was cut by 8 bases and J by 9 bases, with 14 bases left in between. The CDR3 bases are TGCAGCCAGGGGACTATCGGTGAGCAGTTCTTC. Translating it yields CSQGTIGEQFF.

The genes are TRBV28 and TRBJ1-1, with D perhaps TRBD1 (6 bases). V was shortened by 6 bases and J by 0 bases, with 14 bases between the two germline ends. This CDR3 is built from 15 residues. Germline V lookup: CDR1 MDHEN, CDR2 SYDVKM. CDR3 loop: CASSPLQGMNTEAFF. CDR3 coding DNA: TGTGCCAGCAGCCCTCTCCAGGGGATGAACACTGAAGCTTTCTTT. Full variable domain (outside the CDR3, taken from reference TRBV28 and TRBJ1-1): DVKVTQSSRYLVKRTGEKVFLECVQDMDHENMFWYRQDPGLGLRLIYFSYDVKMKEKGDIPEGYSVSREKKERFSLILESASTNQTSMYLCASSPLQGMNTEAFFGQGTRLTVV.

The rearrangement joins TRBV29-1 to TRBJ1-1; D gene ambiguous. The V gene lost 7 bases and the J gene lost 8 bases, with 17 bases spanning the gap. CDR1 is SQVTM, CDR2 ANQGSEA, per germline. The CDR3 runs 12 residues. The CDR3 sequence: CSAIKTSGEAFF. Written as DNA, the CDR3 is TGCAGCGCGATTAAAACCTCGGGAGAAGCTTTCTTT. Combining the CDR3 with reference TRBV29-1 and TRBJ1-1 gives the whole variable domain SAVISQKPSRDICQRGTSLTIQCQVDSQVTMMFWYRQQPGQSLTLIATANQGSEATYESGFVIDKFPISRPNLTFSTLTVSNMSPEDSSIYLCSAIKTSGEAFFGQGTRLTVV.

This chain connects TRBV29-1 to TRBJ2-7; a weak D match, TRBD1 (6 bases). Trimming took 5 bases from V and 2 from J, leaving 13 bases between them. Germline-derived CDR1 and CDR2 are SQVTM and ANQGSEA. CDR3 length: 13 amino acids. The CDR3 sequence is CSVSGQSTYEQYF. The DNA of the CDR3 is TGCAGCGTTTCTGGACAGTCCACCTACGAGCAGTACTTC.

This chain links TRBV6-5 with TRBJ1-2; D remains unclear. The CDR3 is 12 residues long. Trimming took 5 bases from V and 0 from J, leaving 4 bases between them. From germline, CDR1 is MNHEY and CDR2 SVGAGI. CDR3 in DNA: TGTGCCAGCAGTGACACTAACTATGGCTACACCTTC. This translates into CASSDTNYGYTF.

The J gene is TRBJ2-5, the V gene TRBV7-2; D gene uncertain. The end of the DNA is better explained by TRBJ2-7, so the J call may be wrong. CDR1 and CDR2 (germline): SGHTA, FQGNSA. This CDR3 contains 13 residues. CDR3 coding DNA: TGTGCCAGCAGCTTAGACAGTCTTTACGAGCAGTACTTC. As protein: CASSLDSLYEQYF.

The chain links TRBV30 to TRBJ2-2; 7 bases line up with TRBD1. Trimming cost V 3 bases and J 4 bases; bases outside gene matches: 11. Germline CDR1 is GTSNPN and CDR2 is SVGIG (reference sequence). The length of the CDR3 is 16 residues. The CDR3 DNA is TGTGCCTGGAGCGGCCAATTGACAGGGATCACCGGGGAGCTGTTTTTT. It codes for CAWSGQLTGITGELFF.

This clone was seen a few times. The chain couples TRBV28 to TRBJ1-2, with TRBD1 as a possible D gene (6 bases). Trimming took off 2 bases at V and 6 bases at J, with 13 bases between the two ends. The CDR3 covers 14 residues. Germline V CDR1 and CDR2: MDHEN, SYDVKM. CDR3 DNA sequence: TGTGCCAGCAGTTTAACAGGCAGGGGAAATGGCTACACCTTC. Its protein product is CASSLTGRGNGYTF.

CDR3 sequence reads: CASSPDPVGDGYTF. CDR3 in DNA: TGTGCCAGCAGTCCAGACCCCGTCGGGGATGGCTACACCTTC. The rearrangement links TRBV28 to TRBJ1-2; D remains unclear. The germline V gene encodes CDR1 MDHEN and CDR2 SYDVKM. The CDR3 spans 14 residues. V dropped 5 bases and J dropped 6 bases, with 16 bases sitting between them.

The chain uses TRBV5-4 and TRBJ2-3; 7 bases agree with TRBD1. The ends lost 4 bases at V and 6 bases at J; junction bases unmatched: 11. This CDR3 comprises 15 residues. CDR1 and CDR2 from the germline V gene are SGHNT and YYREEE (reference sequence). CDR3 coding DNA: TGTGCCAGCAGCCCGAGACAGGGATTTACTGATACGCAGTATTTT. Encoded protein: CASSPRQGFTDTQYF.

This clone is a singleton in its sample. CDR3 loop: CATSGGGNQPQHF. As DNA, the CDR3 is TGTGCCACCTCAGGAGGGGGCAATCAGCCCCAGCATTTT. The gene calls are TRBV6-5 and TRBJ1-5; a weak D match, TRBD1 (5 bases). CDR3 length: 13 residues. The V end was cut by 10 bases, the J end by 2 bases, with 12 bases between. Germline CDR1 reads MNHEY; CDR2 reads SVGAGI.

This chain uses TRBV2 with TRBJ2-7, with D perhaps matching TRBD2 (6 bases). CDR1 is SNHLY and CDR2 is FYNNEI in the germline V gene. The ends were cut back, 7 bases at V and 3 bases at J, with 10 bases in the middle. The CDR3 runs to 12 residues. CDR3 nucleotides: TGTGCCAGCACACCCGGGAGCTACGAGCAGTACTTC. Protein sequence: CASTPGSYEQYF.

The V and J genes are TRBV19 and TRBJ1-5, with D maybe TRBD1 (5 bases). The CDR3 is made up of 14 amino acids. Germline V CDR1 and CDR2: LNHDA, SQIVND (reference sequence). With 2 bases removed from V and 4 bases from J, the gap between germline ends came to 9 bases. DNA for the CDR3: TGTGCCAGTAGTATATGGGCAGGGAATCAGCCCCAGCATTTT. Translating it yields CASSIWAGNQPQHF.

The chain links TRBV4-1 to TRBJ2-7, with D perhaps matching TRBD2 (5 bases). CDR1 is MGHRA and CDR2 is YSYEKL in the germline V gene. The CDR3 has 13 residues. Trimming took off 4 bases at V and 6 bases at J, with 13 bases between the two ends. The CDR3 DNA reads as TGCGCCAGCAGCCTCCCGGGTGGGAGCGAGCAGTACTTC. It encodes CASSLPGGSEQYF.

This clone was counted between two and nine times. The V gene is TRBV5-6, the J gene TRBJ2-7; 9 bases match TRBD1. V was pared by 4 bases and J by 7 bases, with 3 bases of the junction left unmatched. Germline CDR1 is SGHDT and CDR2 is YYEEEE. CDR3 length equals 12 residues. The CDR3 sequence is CASSGQGWEQYF. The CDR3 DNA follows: TGTGCCAGCAGCGGACAGGGGTGGGAGCAGTACTTC.

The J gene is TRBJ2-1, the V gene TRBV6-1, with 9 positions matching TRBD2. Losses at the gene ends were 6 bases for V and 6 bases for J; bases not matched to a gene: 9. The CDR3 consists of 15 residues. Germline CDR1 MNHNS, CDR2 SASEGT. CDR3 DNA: TGTGCCAGCAGGCAGACTAGCGGAAGTGGCAATGAGCAGTTCTTC. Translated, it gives CASRQTSGSGNEQFF.

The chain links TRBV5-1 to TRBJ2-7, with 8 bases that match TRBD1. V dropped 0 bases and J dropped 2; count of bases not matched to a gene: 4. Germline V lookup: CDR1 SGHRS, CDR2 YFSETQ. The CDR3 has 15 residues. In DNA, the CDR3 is TGCGCCAGCAGCTTGGTGCCGGGACAGGCCTACGAGCAGTACTTC. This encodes CASSLVPGQAYEQYF.

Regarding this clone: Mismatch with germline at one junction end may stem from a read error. The CDR3 bases are TGTGCTAGCAGCACCGGGACAGGAGGGGAGCAGTACTTC. This encodes CASSTGTGGEQYF. The V call is TRBV7-7, the J call TRBJ2-7; 8 bases line up with TRBD1. From germline, CDR1 is SSHAT and CDR2 FNYEAQ (reference sequence). The CDR3 totals 13 residues.